This passage covers 21 T cell receptor beta chains from one sample sequenced in a study of regulatory T cells in long-lasting Graves disease (dated by TCRdb to the early 2020s). The intended sense of this specimen's time point label: persistent/refractory GD, antithyroid drugs over 5 years with positive TRAb. For both TCR sequencing and RNA sequencing, RNA was extracted from PBMCs in TRIzol. Libraries were prepared through multiplex PCR. Sequencing used an Illumina HiSeq 4000. CDR3 regions were amplified by Arm-PCR with iRepertoire HTBI primers to construct TCR beta libraries. Starting from the raw public reads, TCRdb applied fastp trimming at Q25, assembled clones with MiXCR and retained in-frame beta chains. CDR3 protein sequences are deduplicated, and each keeps its most common genes and DNA. This sample holds fewer than 400,000 distinct CDR3 sequences; about 20% were observed only once. The ten most abundant clones make up less than 25% of the sample.

The sequenced sample was peripheral blood mononuclear cells (PBMCs), obtained when the disease was refractory, from a patient treated with antithyroid drugs. These receptors were collected from a female donor with Graves disease.

This clonotype has a count of ten or more. This chain uses TRBV30 with TRBJ1-2; D gene ambiguous. Germline V gives CDR1 GTSNPN, CDR2 SVGIG (reference sequence). The V end was cut by 0 bases, the J end by 1 base, with 9 bases between. The length of the CDR3 is 14 residues. This chain's CDR3 is CAWSVALDNYGYTF. The CDR3 region has the DNA TGTGCCTGGAGTGTAGCGCTTGATAACTATGGCTACACCTTC.

This chain joins TRBV19 and TRBJ1-1, with TRBD1 as a possible D gene (6 bases). The CDR3 sequence is 13 residues long. The germline V gene has CDR1 LNHDA and CDR2 SQIVND (reference sequence). Between the trimmed V and J ends, which lost 2 bases and 3 bases, there was a span of 7 bases. The CDR3 spells CASSINRDTEAFF. CDR3 in DNA: TGTGCCAGTAGTATAAACAGGGACACTGAAGCTTTCTTT.

The V and J genes are TRBV6-5 and TRBJ2-7; 9 bases agree with TRBD2. J gave up 6 bases and V 4 bases, and 10 bases lay outside the gene matches. The CDR3 sequence is 15 residues long. The germline gives CDR1 MNHEY, CDR2 SVGAGI. For the CDR3, the DNA is TGTGCCAGCAGTTTATCAGCGGGAGGACCGCCCGAGCAGTACTTC. Amino acids: CASSLSAGGPPEQYF.

Ten or more counts support this clonotype. The rearrangement joins TRBV12-3 or TRBV12-4 to TRBJ1-5; a possible D gene is TRBD1 (5 bases). V was trimmed by 3 bases and J by 6 bases, leaving 12 bases between them. This CDR3 comprises 14 residues. CDR3 nucleotides: TGTGCCAGCAGTTTTGGGGGACTCGGTCAGCCCCAGCATTTT. This sequence encodes CASSFGGLGQPQHF.

This clonotype was counted at least ten times. V is TRBV28 and J is TRBJ2-7, with 8 bases fitting TRBD1. Germline V CDR1 and CDR2: MDHEN, SYDVKM. Germline trimming cut 3 bases from V and 0 bases from J; bases unmatched to any gene: 16. This CDR3 region has 19 residues. CDR3 nucleotides: TGTGCCAGCAGTTTTTCCCACCTAGAGGCACAGGGGGTCTCCTACGAGCAGTACTTC. It yields the protein CASSFSHLEAQGVSYEQYF.

The CDR3, as DNA: TGTGCCAGCAGGGGACAGGGACTGGACGGGGCCAACGTCCTGACTTTC. It codes for CASRGQGLDGANVLTF. The chain couples TRBV28 to TRBJ2-6; 9 bases are shared with TRBD1. Germline V gives CDR1 MDHEN, CDR2 SYDVKM. The junction had 7 bases not matched to a gene; V was cut back by 6 bases and J by 4 bases. The CDR3 totals 16 residues.

This clonotype was recorded many times. CDR3 amino acids: CASSSIRNTEAFF. CDR3 sequence (DNA): TGTGCCAGCAGTTCTATCCGGAACACTGAAGCTTTCTTT. The rearrangement uses TRBV28 and TRBJ1-1; D unresolved. The germline CDR1 and CDR2 sequences are MDHEN and SYDVKM. Trimming removed 4 bases at V and 1 base at J, with 7 bases between. The CDR3 runs to 13 residues.

This clonotype was detected a few times. The chain employs TRBV3-1 and TRBJ1-6; tentative D call: TRBD1 (6 bases). CDR1 and CDR2 (germline): LGHDT, YNNKEL (reference sequence). This CDR3 region has 16 residues. V lost 4 bases to trimming and J lost 6 bases, with 16 bases between them. The chain's CDR3 is CASSPGQTTSNSPLHF. CDR3 DNA sequence: TGTGCCAGCAGCCCCGGACAGACGACCTCTAATTCACCCCTCCACTTT.

This chain connects TRBV29-1 to TRBJ2-5; tentatively, D is TRBD1 (5 bases). Germline V lookup: CDR1 SQVTM, CDR2 ANQGSEA. Trimming stripped 5 bases from V and 0 bases from J, with 7 bases between. The CDR3 has 12 residues. The CDR3 loop is CSVSGNQETQYF. The DNA for the CDR3 is TGCAGCGTTTCAGGGAACCAAGAGACCCAGTACTTC. Full variable domain (rest looked up from reference TRBV29-1 and TRBJ2-5): SAVISQKPSRDICQRGTSLTIQCQVDSQVTMMFWYRQQPGQSLTLIATANQGSEATYESGFVIDKFPISRPNLTFSTLTVSNMSPEDSSIYLCSVSGNQETQYFGPGTRLLVL.

In this sample, this clonotype turned up a few times. The genes are TRBV5-1 and TRBJ1-4; D might be TRBD1 (5 bases). The germline V gene has CDR1 SGHRS and CDR2 YFSETQ. This CDR3 is 14 amino acids long. Trimming left V 4 bases short and J 3 bases short, with 10 bases between. CDR3: CASSQGGANEKLFF. For the CDR3, the DNA is TGCGCCAGCAGCCAAGGAGGGGCTAATGAAAAACTGTTTTTT.

This chain connects TRBV25-1 to TRBJ1-2; D remains ambiguous. This CDR3 region has 10 residues. In germline, CDR1 is MGHDK, CDR2 SYGVNS. V lost 3 bases and J lost 8, with 4 bases in between. CDR3 amino acids: CASSDGGYTF. In DNA, the CDR3 is TGTGCCAGCAGTGACGGGGGCTACACCTTC.

The sample holds many counts of this clonotype. This rearrangement joins TRBV12-3 or TRBV12-4 to TRBJ1-2, with unresolved D. The ends were cut back, 8 bases at V and 3 bases at J, with 13 bases in the middle. This CDR3 has 13 residues. Written as DNA, the CDR3 is TGTGCCAGCGGGAAAAGGGCGCACTATGGCTACACCTTC. Translation gives CASGKRAHYGYTF.

This clonotype was observed many times. This sequence joins TRBV11-2 and TRBJ2-7, with 11 bases aligning to TRBD1. Germline V gene sequence: CDR1 SGHAT, CDR2 FQNNGV. The CDR3 extends over 15 amino acids. V dropped 3 bases and J dropped 0; count of bases not matched to a gene: 1. The CDR3 loop reads CASSLGQGGSYEQYF. CDR3 nucleotide sequence: TGTGCCAGCAGCTTGGGACAGGGGGGCTCCTACGAGCAGTACTTC. The entire variable domain, with the rest obtained from reference TRBV11-2 and TRBJ2-7, is as follows: EAGVAQSPRYKIIEKRQSVAFWCNPISGHATLYWYQQILGQGPKLLIQFQNNGVVDDSQLPKDRFSAERLKGVDSTLKIQPAKLEDSAVYLCASSLGQGGSYEQYFGPGTRLTVT.

This clonotype has ten or more counts. V gene TRBV12-3 or TRBV12-4 combines with J gene TRBJ1-1; D gene unclear. Trimming took off 3 bases at V and 11 bases at J, with 13 bases between the two ends. The CDR3 loop spans 12 amino acids. As DNA, the CDR3 is TGTGCCAGCAGTTTTACCGATCTGCGTGCTTTCTTT. It codes for CASSFTDLRAFF.

This rearrangement joins TRBV19 to TRBJ1-2; D is perhaps TRBD1 (5 bases). Between the trimmed V and J ends, which lost 7 bases and 8 bases, there was a span of 17 bases. In germline, CDR1 is LNHDA, CDR2 SQIVND (reference sequence). The CDR3 contains 13 residues. The CDR3 DNA reads as TGTGCCAGTATGCCAGGGCTTAACGGGGGCTACACCTTC. Protein: CASMPGLNGGYTF. The full variable domain, its missing parts supplied by reference TRBV19 and TRBJ1-2, is DGGITQSPKYLFRKEGQNVTLSCEQNLNHDAMYWYRQDPGQGLRLIYYSQIVNDFQKGDIAEGYSVSREKKESFPLTVTSAQKNPTAFYLCASMPGLNGGYTFGSGTRLTVV.

The chain links TRBV24-1 to TRBJ1-1, with D unresolved. The CDR3 has 13 residues. The ends were cut back, 4 bases at V and 10 bases at J, with 15 bases in the middle. CDR1 is KGHDR and CDR2 is SFDVKD in the germline V gene. CDR3 nucleotides: TGTGCCACCAGTGACAACCGGGCGCGAGGAGCTTTCTTT. Protein product: CATSDNRARGAFF.

This sequence joins TRBV7-9 and TRBJ2-3; 8 bases agree with TRBD2. There are 15 residues in the CDR3. The V gene's germline CDR1 is SEHNR and CDR2 FQNEAQ (reference sequence). Trimming at V came to 2 bases and at J to 6 bases, leaving 7 bases not matched to a gene. CDR3 region: CASSLPAGEWDTQYF. CDR3 in DNA: TGTGCCAGCAGCTTACCAGCGGGAGAATGGGATACGCAGTATTTT.

This clonotype was counted at least ten times. The chain carries TRBV27 and TRBJ1-1; no definite D call. The V end was cut by 8 bases, the J end by 0 bases, with 16 bases between. The V gene's germline CDR1 is MNHEY and CDR2 SMNVEV (reference sequence). This CDR3 is built from 15 residues. The chain's CDR3 is CASAASGNLNTEAFF. As DNA, the CDR3 is TGTGCCAGCGCCGCTTCAGGAAACCTGAACACTGAAGCTTTCTTT.

There are many counts of this clonotype. The chain carries TRBV7-2 and TRBJ2-5, with a tentative D call TRBD1 (6 bases). Germline lookup yields CDR1 SGHTA and CDR2 FQGNSA. The CDR3 is 14 amino acids. V shed 3 bases and J shed 5 bases, with 13 bases lying between them. The CDR3 reads CASSFSQGFETQYF. The DNA of the CDR3 is TGTGCCAGCAGCTTCTCTCAGGGGTTCGAGACCCAGTACTTC.

This clonotype was found many times. The genes are TRBV6-5 and TRBJ2-4; 7 bases align to TRBD1. The CDR3 runs 18 residues. CDR1 and CDR2 (germline): MNHEY, SVGAGI. V lost 0 bases, J lost 1 base, and 9 bases stayed unmatched. In DNA form, the CDR3 reads TGTGCCAGCAGTTACTCGACAGGGCCTGGTTTGGCCAAAAACATTCAGTACTTC. Translation gives CASSYSTGPGLAKNIQYF.

This clonotype was seen repeatedly, ten times or more. The CDR3 region is CASSLIADQETQYF. The CDR3 region has the DNA TGTGCCAGCAGCTTAATCGCAGATCAAGAGACCCAGTACTTC. This chain connects TRBV7-3 to TRBJ2-5, with unresolved D. The CDR3 covers 14 residues. The V and J ends lost 1 base and 2 bases respectively, with 8 bases between them. CDR1 SGHTA and CDR2 FQGTGA come from the germline V gene.